This entry features one T cell receptor (beta chain) sequence. What it binds is unknown. This specimen belongs to a study of shared clonotypes between healthy human individuals. Original processing methods: For the immunoSEQ data, sequences were junction-only without quality scores, so filtering differed. The assay was immunoSEQ multiplex PCR, and TCRdb's table has in-frame clones only and misses some. That table is the source of V, J and clone size, and D and trimming were worked out from the DNA. The sample lists about 1.9 million clones; over 85% were seen once. Selected positively for CCR7 and CD45RO-negative, naive CD8 cells excluded terminally differentiated effector memory CD45RA+ cells. Study-wide results and caveats: Among non-shared clonotypes, generation probabilities were lower than among those shared by all four donors. A generally larger estimated richness was seen in naive subsets than in memory subsets.

The sequence came from a man aged 18 to 30 in good health. Some clones in this sample may be carry-over from other donors' samples. The source material was naive CD8+ T cells from PBMCs.

The CDR3 DNA is TGTGCCAGCAGAGGGAACCCCTACAATGAGCAGTTCTTC. This translates into CASRGNPYNEQFF. V and J are TRBV6-6 and TRBJ2-1; no reliable D call. CDR1 is MNHNY, CDR2 SVGAGI, per germline (reference sequence). The CDR3 is made up of 13 amino acids. Trimming stripped 6 bases from V and 2 bases from J, with 8 bases between.